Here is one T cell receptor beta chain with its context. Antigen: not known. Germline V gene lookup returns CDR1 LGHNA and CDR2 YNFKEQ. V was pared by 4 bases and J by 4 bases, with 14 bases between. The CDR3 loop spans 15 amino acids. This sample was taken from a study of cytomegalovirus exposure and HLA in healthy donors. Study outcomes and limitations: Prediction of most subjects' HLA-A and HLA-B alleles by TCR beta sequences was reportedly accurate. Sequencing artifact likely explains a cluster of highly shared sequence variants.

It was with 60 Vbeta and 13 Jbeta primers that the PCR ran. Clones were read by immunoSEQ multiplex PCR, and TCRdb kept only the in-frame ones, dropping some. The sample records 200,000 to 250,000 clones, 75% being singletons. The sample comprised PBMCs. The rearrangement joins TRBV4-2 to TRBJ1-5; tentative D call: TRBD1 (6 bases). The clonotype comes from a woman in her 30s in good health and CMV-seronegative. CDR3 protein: CASSPYLDRNQPQHF. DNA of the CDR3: TGTGCCAGCAGCCCCTACTTGGACAGAAATCAGCCCCAGCATTTT.